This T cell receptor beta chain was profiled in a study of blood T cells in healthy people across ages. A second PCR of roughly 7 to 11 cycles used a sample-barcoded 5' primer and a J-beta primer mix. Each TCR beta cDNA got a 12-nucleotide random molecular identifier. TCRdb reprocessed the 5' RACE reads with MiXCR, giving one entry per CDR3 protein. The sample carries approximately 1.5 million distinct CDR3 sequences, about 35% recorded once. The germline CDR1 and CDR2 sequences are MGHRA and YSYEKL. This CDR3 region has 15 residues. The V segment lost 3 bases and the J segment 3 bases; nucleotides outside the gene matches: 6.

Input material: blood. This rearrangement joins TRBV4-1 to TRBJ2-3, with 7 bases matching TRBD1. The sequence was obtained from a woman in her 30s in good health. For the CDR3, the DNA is TGCGCCAGCAGCCAGGGACAGCCCAAAACAGATACGCAGTATTTT. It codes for CASSQGQPKTDTQYF.